This T cell receptor beta chain was profiled in a study of Graves' ophthalmopathy and Graves' hyperthyroidism. The stable label applied to hyperthyroidism with no ophthalmopathy within 18 months of follow-up. Other autoimmune diseases, uncontrolled infections, pregnancy or lactation led to the exclusion of patients. Researchers took RNA transcripts and amplified TCR beta CDR3 regions from them. After a first-round RT-PCR with HTBI primers, a second-round multiplex PCR was run. TCRdb recomputed calls from the multiplex PCR reads with MiXCR, one row per CDR3 protein. The table includes under 800,000 distinct CDR3 sequences, about a fifth detected once. Unmatched junction bases numbered 10, after V lost 3 bases and J lost 7 bases. This CDR3 comprises 15 residues. Looked up from germline, CDR1 is SGHRS and CDR2 is YFSETQ. This clonotype occurred many times.

J is TRBJ1-5 and V is TRBV5-1; 7 bases are a match to TRBD1. This TCR derives from a woman younger than 30 with stable Graves' hyperthyroidism. Some clones in this sample may be carry-over from other donors' samples. Material: peripheral blood. The DNA for the CDR3 is TGCGCCAGCAGCTCGGACACAGGGGCTGGACAGCCCCAGCATTTT. Translating gives CASSSDTGAGQPQHF.